Shown below are 6 T cell receptor beta chains from a single sample sequenced in a study of blood T cell repertoires in COVID-19. TCRdb's table, derived via immunoSEQ multiplex PCR, lists solely in-frame clones and lacks some. This table holds around 250,000 clones, roughly nine tenths found once. The sequencing input was peripheral blood. The receptor source for this set is a man aged 60 to 69 with acute or convalescent COVID-19.

V gene TRBV27 combines with J gene TRBJ2-7, with TRBD1 identical over 12 bases. The germline V gene encodes CDR1 MNHEY and CDR2 SMNVEV (reference sequence). The CDR3 contains 19 residues. The trim removed 8 bases at V and 4 bases at J, leaving 21 bases unmatched. The CDR3 sequence: CASAIHPPHGTGGGYEQYF. The DNA of the CDR3 is TGTGCCAGCGCTATCCACCCCCCCCACGGGACAGGGGGCGGGTACGAGCAGTACTTC.

This clone was observed once. J is TRBJ2-1 and V is TRBV5-1; the D gene is possibly TRBD1 (5 bases). V gave up 3 bases and J gave up 1 base, with 14 bases separating them. Looked up from germline, CDR1 is SGHRS and CDR2 is YFSETQ. The CDR3 contains 16 residues. CDR3: CASSSGVPGSYNEQFF. In DNA form, the CDR3 reads TGCGCCAGCAGCTCAGGAGTTCCAGGGTCCTACAATGAGCAGTTCTTC.

The chain is built from TRBV28 and TRBJ1-2; the D gene is possibly TRBD1 (6 bases). In germline, CDR1 is MDHEN, CDR2 SYDVKM. The CDR3 is made up of 13 amino acids. Trimming shortened V by 4 bases and J by 3 bases, and 9 bases separated the two germline ends. This CDR3 reads CASSSGTHYGYTF. CDR3 nucleotides: TGTGCCAGCAGTTCCGGGACACACTATGGCTACACCTTC.

V and J are TRBV9 and TRBJ1-3; D might be TRBD1 (6 bases). CDR3 length: 16 amino acids. With 2 bases removed from V and 0 bases from J, the gap between germline ends came to 12 bases. Germline lookup yields CDR1 SGDLS and CDR2 YYNGEE. In nucleotides, the CDR3 is TGTGCCAGCAGCGTCACGACAGGACTCTCTGGAAACACCATATATTTT. This encodes CASSVTTGLSGNTIYF.

V is TRBV19 and J is TRBJ2-7; 11 positions match TRBD2. The CDR3 totals 15 residues. Trimming cost V 2 bases and J 6 bases; bases outside gene matches: 6. Germline V gene sequence: CDR1 LNHDA, CDR2 SQIVND (reference sequence). CDR3 sequence reads: CASSISGLAGLEQYF. The CDR3 coding sequence is TGTGCCAGTAGTATATCTGGACTAGCGGGCCTCGAGCAGTACTTC.

The CDR3 region has the DNA TGTGCCAGCAGCTTTCCAGGGGTCGACTATGGCTACACCTTC. It specifies CASSFPGVDYGYTF. The chain recombines TRBV7-9 with TRBJ1-2; D is perhaps TRBD1 (6 bases). Trimming shortened V by 3 bases and J by 3 bases, and 11 bases separated the two germline ends. Germline CDR1 reads SEHNR; CDR2 reads FQNEAQ (reference sequence). The CDR3 extends over 14 amino acids. Complete variable domain (other parts from reference TRBV7-9 and TRBJ1-2): DTGVSQNPRHKITKRGQNVTFRCDPISEHNRLYWYRQTLGQGPEFLTYFQNEAQLEKSRLLSDRFSAERPKGSFSTLEIQRTEQGDSAMYLCASSFPGVDYGYTFGSGTRLTVV.